One and the same sample provided the 32 T cell receptor beta chains below, sequenced in a study of blood T cells in healthy people across ages. Combining a sample-barcoded 5' primer with a J-beta primer mix, a second PCR ran for roughly 6 to 12 cycles. Using its own MiXCR run on the 5' RACE reads, TCRdb lists one record per CDR3 protein. Found here are roughly 500,000 distinct CDR3 sequences, 27% of them singletons; the top ten hold around a sixth. The sample taken for sequencing was blood. The receptors were gathered from a woman between 65 and 79 years old in good health.

The chain joins TRBV3-1 to TRBJ2-1; 9 nucleotides align to TRBD1. This CDR3 is built from 14 residues. Trimming at V came to 10 bases and at J to 6 bases, leaving 10 bases not matched to a gene. The germline V gene encodes CDR1 LGHDT and CDR2 YNNKEL (reference sequence). The CDR3 spells CATWTGDSGNEQFF. CDR3 nucleotides: TGTGCCACGTGGACAGGGGATAGCGGCAATGAGCAGTTCTTC.

This clonotype came up a few times. This chain joins TRBV4-2 and TRBJ2-5, with unresolved D. V was trimmed by 0 bases and J by 5 bases, leaving 13 bases between them. In germline, CDR1 is LGHNA, CDR2 YNFKEQ. The CDR3 is 15 residues long. CDR3 DNA sequence: TGTGCCAGCAGCCAAGACGGACGGCCGCGGGAGACCCAGTACTTC. Translation: CASSQDGRPRETQYF.

The rearrangement uses TRBV18 and TRBJ2-5; 10 bases align to TRBD1. CDR3 length equals 17 residues. The V gene end was trimmed by 1 base and the J gene end by 2 bases; junction bases not matched to a gene: 7. The germline V gene has CDR1 KGHSH and CDR2 LQKENI. The CDR3 coding sequence is TGTGCCAGCTCACCACTACCGGACAGGGGGAAGCAAGAGACCCAGTACTTC. This sequence encodes CASSPLPDRGKQETQYF.

Concerning this clonotype: Possible read error: a much larger clone is one base away. The chain couples TRBV3-1 to TRBJ1-2; maybe TRBD1 (6 bases). The ends were cut back, 0 bases at V and 9 bases at J, with 8 bases in the middle. Germline loops: CDR1 LGHDT, CDR2 YNNKEL (reference sequence). This CDR3 has 12 residues. The CDR3 protein is CASSQEGGSYTF. CDR3 coding DNA: TGTGCCAGCAGCCAAGAAGGGGGGAGCTACACCTTC.

This clonotype occurred a few times. The rearrangement links TRBV5-1 to TRBJ2-2; 8 positions agree with TRBD2. This CDR3 is built from 16 residues. V shed 0 bases and J 3 bases; nucleotides not matched to a gene: 4. Germline V CDR1 and CDR2: SGHRS, YFSETQ. CDR3 sequence reads: CASSLETSAYTGELFF. The CDR3 coding sequence is TGCGCCAGCAGCTTGGAGACTAGCGCTTACACCGGGGAGCTGTTTTTT.

The V and J genes are TRBV6-2 or TRBV6-3 and TRBJ2-1, with 8 bases matching TRBD1. V lost 4 bases to trimming and J lost 4 bases; unmatched junction nucleotides: 9. The length of the CDR3 is 16 residues. Germline CDR1 MNHEY, CDR2 SVGEGT. The CDR3 sequence is CASSSATGQAYNEQFF. For the CDR3, the DNA is TGTGCCAGCAGTTCCGCCACGGGACAGGCTTACAATGAGCAGTTCTTC.

The rearrangement links TRBV5-1 to TRBJ2-7; possible D gene TRBD1, 5 bases. The V gene lost 2 bases and the J gene lost 2 bases, with 14 bases spanning the gap. This CDR3 spans 15 amino acids. Germline-derived CDR1 and CDR2 are SGHRS and YFSETQ. The CDR3: CASSLPNDSTYEQYF. DNA of the CDR3: TGCGCCAGCAGCTTACCCAATGACAGTACCTACGAGCAGTACTTC.

This clonotype has a count of ten or more. The V gene is TRBV2, the J gene TRBJ1-5, with TRBD1 matching 7 bases. Trimming at V came to 5 bases and at J to 1 base, leaving 11 bases not matched to a gene. Per germline, CDR1 SNHLY and CDR2 FYNNEI. The CDR3 has 17 amino acids. The DNA for the CDR3 is TGTGCCAGCAGTCCTGGCCGTGGGACAGCAAGCAATCAGCCCCAGCATTTT. Translated: CASSPGRGTASNQPQHF. Variable domain in full (rest from reference TRBV2 and TRBJ1-5): EPEVTQTPSHQVTQMGQEVILRCVPISNHLYFYWYRQILGQKVEFLVSFYNNEISEKSEIFDDQFSVERPDGSNFTLKIRSTKLEDSAMYFCASSPGRGTASNQPQHFGDGTRLSIL.

This clonotype was picked up a small number of times. The chain carries TRBV15 and TRBJ1-2, with D unclear. The CDR3 totals 15 residues. V lost 1 base, J lost 2 bases, and 11 bases lay in between. The V gene's germline CDR1 is LNHNV and CDR2 YYDKDF (reference sequence). CDR3 sequence reads: CATSRGGNSNYGYTF. For the CDR3, the DNA is TGTGCCACCAGCAGAGGGGGAAACAGCAACTATGGCTACACCTTC.

This clonotype turned up a few times. The chain carries TRBV4-3 and TRBJ2-7, with D hard to call. The CDR3 runs to 16 residues. The V gene lost 0 bases and the J gene lost 3 bases, with 15 bases spanning the gap. Germline values: CDR1 LGHNA, CDR2 YSLEER. DNA for the CDR3: TGCGCCAGCAGCCAAGAAAGAAGGCCCTTAGGCTACGAGCAGTACTTC. Residues: CASSQERRPLGYEQYF.

This clonotype was seen a handful of times. The V and J genes are TRBV6-2 or TRBV6-3 and TRBJ2-5, with 10 positions matching TRBD1. CDR3 size: 16 residues. Losses at the gene ends were 5 bases for V and 5 bases for J; bases not matched to a gene: 11. Per the germline V gene, CDR1 is MNHEY and CDR2 is SVGEGT. For the CDR3, the DNA is TGTGCCAGCAGTCATCCCGGGACAGGGGACAGGGAGACCCAGTACTTC. Translation: CASSHPGTGDRETQYF.

This clonotype showed up just a few times. This CDR3 is CASSLEGAGRDTEAFF. DNA for the CDR3: TGTGCCAGCAGTTTGGAGGGGGCAGGGAGGGACACTGAAGCTTTCTTT. The V and J genes are TRBV28 and TRBJ1-1; 7 bases match TRBD1. J gave up 3 bases and V 3 bases, and 10 bases lay outside the gene matches. This CDR3 contains 16 residues. Germline V gene sequence: CDR1 MDHEN, CDR2 SYDVKM.

This clonotype showed up just a few times. Given a much more abundant clone one base away, this may be a read error. The rearrangement joins TRBV6-1 to TRBJ2-4; perhaps TRBD1 as D (6 bases). Per germline, CDR1 MNHNS and CDR2 SASEGT. V was cut by 7 bases and J by 6 bases, with 19 bases left in between. This CDR3 has 15 residues. CDR3 DNA: TGTGCCAGCACTATCGCGCGGACAGACACAAACATTCAGTACTTC. The encoded protein is CASTIARTDTNIQYF.

A few counts support this clonotype. The chain joins TRBV5-5 to TRBJ1-1; 7 bases fit TRBD1. The CDR3 spans 14 residues. From germline, CDR1 is SGHKS and CDR2 YYEKEE (reference sequence). J gave up 8 bases and V 4 bases, and 11 bases lay outside the gene matches. The CDR3 nucleotides are TGTGCCAGCAGCCAGAACACGGCCAGGGGGGAAGCTTTCTTT. This gives the protein CASSQNTARGEAFF.

This clonotype was seen more than once but under ten times. The genes are TRBV9 and TRBJ2-5; no reliable D call. V was pared by 4 bases and J by 2 bases, with 12 bases between. Germline lookup yields CDR1 SGDLS and CDR2 YYNGEE. The CDR3 spans 14 residues. The CDR3 DNA follows: TGTGCCAGCAGCCCCTTGGACCTTCAAGAGACCCAGTACTTC. This translates into CASSPLDLQETQYF.

The genes are TRBV29-1 and TRBJ1-1; D is unresolved. V was cut by 5 bases and J by 5 bases, with 18 bases left in between. CDR1 SQVTM and CDR2 ANQGSEA come from the germline V gene. The CDR3 is made up of 14 amino acids. The CDR3 sequence: CSVKRRGKGTEAFF. DNA of the CDR3: TGCAGCGTTAAGCGGCGGGGAAAAGGGACTGAAGCTTTCTTT.

The chain has TRBV20-1 and TRBJ1-1; D is uncertain. CDR3 length: 12 amino acids. Deletions cut 3 bases from V and 10 bases from J, with 15 bases between. Germline CDR1 DFQATT, CDR2 SNEGSKA (reference sequence). DNA of the CDR3: TGCAGTGCTAGGTGGACGACCCATGGAGCTTTCTTT. Translated, it gives CSARWTTHGAFF.

This clonotype was observed a few times. Sequence at one end of the junction differs from germline and may be a read error. The chain links TRBV29-1 to TRBJ2-2, with D perhaps being TRBD1 or TRBD2 (6 bases each). Germline CDR1 SQVTM, CDR2 ANQGSEA. This CDR3 has 15 amino acids. The CDR3 nucleotides are TGCAGCGTTCTAGGGGGACGGGGGAACAACGGGGAGCTGTTTTTT. Protein: CSVLGGRGNNGELFF.

This chain links TRBV6-1 with TRBJ2-2; D gene ambiguous. CDR3 length: 13 amino acids. Germline CDR1 is MNHNS and CDR2 is SASEGT. V shed 6 bases and J shed 6 bases, with 11 bases lying between them. Written as DNA, the CDR3 is TGTGCCAGCAGGGGCGTTTCCGCCGGGGAGCTGTTTTTT. Translation: CASRGVSAGELFF.

This rearrangement joins TRBV12-3 or TRBV12-4 to TRBJ1-2, with 8 nucleotides matching TRBD1. CDR3 length equals 15 residues. J gave up 8 bases and V 2 bases, and 10 bases lay outside the gene matches. As DNA, the CDR3 is TGTGCCAGCAGTTTAAGGAGCGGACAGGGAGGAGGCTACACCTTC. Translated, it gives CASSLRSGQGGGYTF.

The chain employs TRBV7-8 and TRBJ1-1, with D tentatively TRBD1 (5 bases). This CDR3 region has 19 residues. Deletions cut 4 bases from V and 5 bases from J, with 29 bases between. Germline assignment: CDR1 SGHVS and CDR2 FQNEAQ. The CDR3 DNA follows: TGTGCCAGCAGCTCGGAAAAGGGGCTCGCGAGGGTGCGGATAACTGAAGCTTTCTTT. Residues: CASSSEKGLARVRITEAFF.

This clonotype was seen more than once but under ten times. The chain employs TRBV3-1 and TRBJ2-7; D gene ambiguous. CDR3 length equals 12 residues. Germline-derived CDR1 and CDR2 are LGHDT and YNNKEL (reference sequence). V was shortened by 0 bases and J by 9 bases, with 9 bases between the two germline ends. CDR3 sequence: CASSQDLRLQYF. The DNA for the CDR3 is TGTGCCAGCAGCCAAGATTTGAGACTGCAGTACTTC.

This clonotype was seen more than once but under ten times. The chain couples TRBV27 to TRBJ2-3, with 9 bases aligning to TRBD2. After removal of 6 bases from V and 1 base from J, the junction contained 11 bases not matched to a gene. Germline V gene sequence: CDR1 MNHEY, CDR2 SMNVEV (reference sequence). The CDR3 extends over 17 amino acids. The chain's CDR3 is CASSPTSGGRGTDTQYF. The CDR3 nucleotides read TGTGCCAGCAGCCCGACCAGCGGGGGGCGCGGCACAGATACGCAGTATTTT.

The gene calls are TRBV4-2 and TRBJ1-1; tentatively, D is TRBD1 (6 bases). The V gene lost 4 bases and the J gene lost 3 bases, with 21 bases spanning the gap. Looked up from germline, CDR1 is LGHNA and CDR2 is YNFKEQ. The CDR3 runs 17 residues. This CDR3 is CASSLEGVGTGYTEAFF. The CDR3 DNA is TGTGCCAGCAGCCTCGAGGGCGTCGGAACAGGGTACACTGAAGCTTTCTTT.

This clonotype was detected only a few times. CDR3 amino acids: CASSPPGRRETQYF. Here the CDR3 DNA reads TGTGCCAGCAGCCCCCCGGGTAGAAGGGAGACCCAGTACTTC. The genes are TRBV3-1 and TRBJ2-5; no firm D call. Deletions cut 4 bases from V and 5 bases from J, with 14 bases between. The germline CDR1 and CDR2 sequences are LGHDT and YNNKEL (reference sequence). The CDR3 runs 14 residues.

There are a few counts of this clonotype. The chain recombines TRBV10-3 with TRBJ2-5; TRBD1 is a possible D gene (5 bases). The J call is doubtful: the DNA matches TRBJ2-1 better. This CDR3 has 11 residues. The germline CDR1 and CDR2 sequences are ENHRY and SYGVKD. CDR3 loop: CAISVQAEQFF. In DNA form, the CDR3 reads TGTGCCATCAGTGTACAGGCCGAGCAGTTCTTC.

This clonotype has a handful of counts. V and J are TRBV5-1 and TRBJ2-2; D gene uncertain. This CDR3 contains 15 residues. Germline values: CDR1 SGHRS, CDR2 YFSETQ. V lost 2 bases, J lost 1 base, and 9 bases lay in between. CDR3 DNA sequence: TGCGCCAGCAGCTTCCTCGGTGAGAACACCGGGGAGCTGTTTTTT. It specifies CASSFLGENTGELFF.

The chain has TRBV20-1 and TRBJ2-1; the match to TRBD2 covers 9 bases. Germline V gene data show CDR1 as DFQATT and CDR2 as SNEGSKA (reference sequence). This CDR3 has 16 amino acids. V shed 0 bases, J shed 0 bases, and the junction held 3 bases outside the gene matches. CDR3 loop: CSARDGRGGSYNEQFF. The CDR3, as DNA: TGCAGTGCTAGAGATGGGCGGGGGGGCTCCTACAATGAGCAGTTCTTC.

This clonotype was found a few times. The chain uses TRBV24-1 and TRBJ2-3, with D tentatively TRBD1 or TRBD2 (5 bases each). The V end lost 3 bases, the J end lost 6 bases, and 12 bases lay between the germline ends. The germline CDR1 and CDR2 sequences are KGHDR and SFDVKD. The CDR3 sequence is 14 residues long. The CDR3 region has the DNA TGTGCCACCAGTGATAGGGACGTGGCGGATACGCAGTATTTT. It encodes CATSDRDVADTQYF.

About this clonotype: The germline gene is not matched at one end of the junction; a read error may be the cause. The chain combines TRBV7-2 with TRBJ2-5; 15 bases map to TRBD2. This CDR3 region has 19 residues. Germline V gives CDR1 SGHTA, CDR2 FQGNSA. Written as DNA, the CDR3 is TGTGCCAGCAGCTACGTAGCCGGGACTAGCGGGGGGCCACAAGGGACCCAGTACTTC. This encodes CASSYVAGTSGGPQGTQYF.

V usage is TRBV4-3 and J usage is TRBJ2-7; D remains unclear. The J call may be incorrect, as the DNA end agrees better with TRBJ2-1. Germline V gene sequence: CDR1 LGHNA, CDR2 YSLEER. The length of the CDR3 is 15 residues. CDR3 DNA: TGCGCCAGCAGCCAAGAGGGCTACCGACACAATGAGCAGTTCTTC. The encoded protein is CASSQEGYRHNEQFF.

This clonotype was counted many times. The chain combines TRBV7-8 with TRBJ2-3; D ambiguous. This CDR3 is built from 14 residues. V lost 2 bases and J 2 bases, leaving 8 bases between the germline ends. Germline CDR1 is SGHVS and CDR2 is FQNEAQ. The CDR3 region is CASSLQIYTDTQYF. The CDR3 nucleotides are TGTGCCAGCAGCTTACAGATATACACAGATACGCAGTATTTT.